This T cell receptor (beta chain) is from a study of human CD8 memory T cell subsets. The authors made TCR beta libraries using UMI-labeled 5' RACE. With the 5' RACE reads reprocessed, TCRdb shows one record per CDR3 protein and no DNA. The sample table sets out about 20,000 distinct CDR3 sequences. Details on this clonotype: Its specificity is unknown.

Germline V gene lookup returns CDR1 SQVTM and CDR2 ANQGSEA. The CDR3 consists of 12 residues. Study-level results: Effector memory cells lacked the similarly high diversity that stem-like memory and precursor exhausted T cells had. Precursor exhausted and stem-like memory T cell repertoires shared minimal overlap. This study sequenced T cell receptor beta chains only.

The sequencing input was CD8+ T cells from PBMCs. This sequence was found in a human donor in good health. The chain couples TRBV29-1 to TRBJ2-7; there is no DNA to check the TCRdb D call of TRBD1. The CDR3 protein is CSVGDNSYEQYF.